Listed below are T cell receptor beta chains from one sample, sequenced in a study of T cells after yellow fever vaccination. TCRdb itself ran the 5' RACE reads through MiXCR, one entry per CDR3 protein. The sample records 450,000 to 550,000 distinct CDR3 sequences, 21% being singletons. This sample comprised PBMCs, obtained about 21 days after the first yellow fever vaccination. These TCRs come from a young man who received the YFV17D yellow fever vaccine. The CDR3 runs from the conserved cysteine through the conserved F or W. Each record gives: J gene, D gene, clone size, V gene, CDR3 DNA, CDR3 protein. A D gene is named only where the DNA matches it firmly. Not all rows give a size; the values are once, few, many and, for expanded clones, a class.

J gene: TRBJ2-7
D gene: -
clone size: many
V gene: TRBV20-1
CDR3 DNA: TGCAGTGCTAGCGCCGGGACTTTCTACGAGCAGTACTTC
CDR3 protein: CSASAGTFYEQYF

J gene: TRBJ2-7
D gene: -
clone size: once
V gene: TRBV2
CDR3 DNA: TGTGCCAGCAGTGAACAGTCTTACGAGCAGTACTTC
CDR3 protein: CASSEQSYEQYF

J gene: TRBJ2-1
D gene: TRBD2
clone size: -
V gene: TRBV6-5
CDR3 DNA: TGTGCCAGCAGTTACGTGGCGGGGGGCTCCTACAATGAGCAGTTCTTC
CDR3 protein: CASSYVAGGSYNEQFF

J gene: TRBJ2-1
D gene: -
clone size: few
V gene: TRBV6-1
CDR3 DNA: TGTGCCAGCACGGTGCAGGGTAATGGGAATGAGCAGTTCTTC
CDR3 protein: CASTVQGNGNEQFF

J gene: TRBJ2-1
D gene: TRBD2
clone size: few
V gene: TRBV12-3/TRBV12-4
CDR3 DNA: TGTGCCAGCAGTACAATAGCGGGGGGGCCTTATGAGCAGTTCTTC
CDR3 protein: CASSTIAGGPYEQFF

J gene: TRBJ1-2
D gene: -
clone size: -
V gene: TRBV20-1
CDR3 DNA: TGCAGTGCTTTCCAGTTGGGACGCTATGGCTACACCTTC
CDR3 protein: CSAFQLGRYGYTF

J gene: TRBJ2-5
D gene: -
clone size: -
V gene: TRBV7-9
CDR3 DNA: TGTGCCAGCAGCTTGGGGGGACTCGTAACCCAAGAGACCCAGTACTTC
CDR3 protein: CASSLGGLVTQETQYF

J gene: TRBJ2-3
D gene: -
clone size: -
V gene: TRBV21-1
CDR3 DNA: TGTGCCAGCAGCGACAGCCGCACAGATACGCAGTATTTT
CDR3 protein: CASSDSRTDTQYF

J gene: TRBJ2-1
D gene: -
clone size: few
V gene: TRBV6-2/TRBV6-3
CDR3 DNA: TGTGCCAGCAGTTACGTTGTTCATGAGCAGTTCTTC
CDR3 protein: CASSYVVHEQFF

J gene: TRBJ1-2
D gene: -
clone size: few
V gene: TRBV18
CDR3 DNA: TGTGCCAGCTCACCACCAGTGGCATCAGGGAACTATGGCTACACCTTC
CDR3 protein: CASSPPVASGNYGYTF

J gene: TRBJ2-7
D gene: TRBD1
clone size: -
V gene: TRBV6-2/TRBV6-3
CDR3 DNA: TGTGCCAGCAGCACCCGGGACAGGAACTTCTACGAGCAGTACTTC
CDR3 protein: CASSTRDRNFYEQYF

J gene: TRBJ2-7
D gene: TRBD2
clone size: few
V gene: TRBV4-1
CDR3 DNA: TGCGCCAGCAGCCTCAAAGCGGGGGGGCTGGACGAGCAGTACTTC
CDR3 protein: CASSLKAGGLDEQYF

J gene: TRBJ2-3
D gene: -
clone size: few
V gene: TRBV2
CDR3 DNA: TGTGCCAGCAGTGAAAGGGCGGGGTTTAGCACAGATACGCAGTATTTT
CDR3 protein: CASSERAGFSTDTQYF

J gene: TRBJ2-1
D gene: TRBD2
clone size: -
V gene: TRBV4-2
CDR3 DNA: TGTGCCAGCAGCCAAATTGGGGGGGGGATGTACGATGAGCAGTTCTTC
CDR3 protein: CASSQIGGGMYDEQFF

J gene: TRBJ1-5
D gene: -
clone size: few
V gene: TRBV18
CDR3 DNA: TGTGCCAGCTCAGGTAGCGGGGGGGGCAATCAGCCCCAGCATTTT
CDR3 protein: CASSGSGGGNQPQHF

J gene: TRBJ1-4
D gene: -
clone size: few
V gene: TRBV2
CDR3 DNA: TGTGCCACTGGCGGGACGAGTAATGAAAAACTGTTTTTT
CDR3 protein: CATGGTSNEKLFF